This TCR beta chain was captured by sequencing in a study of control samples from healthy donors and cancer patients. The V and J ends lost 2 bases and 7 bases respectively, with 11 bases between them. CDR1 is SQVTM, CDR2 ANQGSEA, per germline. The CDR3 has 12 amino acids. Assay used: immunoSEQ multiplex PCR; TCRdb lists only in-frame clones, some missing. The sample includes about 120,000 clones, roughly 90% of them seen just once. The TCR was taken from a man aged 50 to 59 in good health. The V call is TRBV29-1, the J call TRBJ1-2, with TRBD1 as a possible D gene (5 bases). Source material: blood. CDR3 sequence (DNA): TGCAGCGTTGAATCAGGGCCAGGTGGCTACACCTTC. It specifies CSVESGPGGYTF.